A selection of T cell receptor beta chains follows, all from one sample in a study of shared clonotypes between healthy human individuals. Assay used: immunoSEQ multiplex PCR; TCRdb lists only in-frame clones, some missing. The profile covers millions of clones, with 95% appearing a single time and roughly 0.13% taken by the ten largest. Sequenced sample: naive CD4+ T cells sorted from blood. These receptors were obtained from a man aged 18 to 30 in good health. CDR3s include the opening cysteine and the closing phenylalanine or tryptophan. Fields, in order: J gene, V gene, clone size, D gene, CDR3 protein, CDR3 DNA. A D gene is named only where the DNA matches it firmly. Clone size is given for some rows only: seen once, a few or many times, or a class if the clone is expanded.

>TRBJ1-4|TRBV28|NA|TRBD1
CASSLSYPGPTGDREKLFF
TGTGCCAGCAGTTTATCCTATCCTGGCCCGACAGGGGACAGGGAAAAACTGTTTTTT
>TRBJ1-1|TRBV6-4|NA|NA
CASSQIASGTEAFF
TGTGCCAGCAGTCAGATTGCATCGGGCACTGAAGCTTTCTTT
>TRBJ2-7|TRBV6-5|NA|NA
CASSYEGSSYEQYF
TGTGCCAGCAGTTACGAGGGCAGCTCCTACGAGCAGTACTTC
>TRBJ2-1|TRBV10-1|once|TRBD1
CASSRTGEGNEQFF
TGCGCCAGCAGCCGGACAGGGGAAGGCAATGAGCAGTTCTTC
>TRBJ2-7|TRBV5-1|NA|NA
CASSRDNSYEQYF
TGCGCCAGCAGTCGGGACAACTCCTACGAGCAGTACTTC
>TRBJ2-7|TRBV4-1|NA|TRBD2
CASSQGGTSRSEQYF
TGCGCCAGCAGCCAAGGTGGGACTAGCCGTAGCGAGCAGTACTTC
>TRBJ1-1|TRBV6-1|NA|NA
CASSEEGGWITEAFF
TGTGCCAGCAGTGAAGAGGGGGGGTGGATCACTGAAGCTTTCTTT
>TRBJ2-5|TRBV5-4|NA|TRBD2
CASSTLLAGGIQETQYF
TGTGCCAGCAGCACCCTGCTAGCGGGGGGGATTCAAGAGACCCAGTACTTC
>TRBJ2-4|TRBV9|NA|NA
CASSVGWGRENIQYF
TGTGCCAGCAGCGTAGGTTGGGGAAGAGAGAACATTCAGTACTTC
>TRBJ2-2|TRBV30|NA|NA
CAWNLGGTGELFF
TGTGCCTGGAATCTCGGGGGTACCGGGGAGCTGTTTTTT
>TRBJ1-5|TRBV28|NA|NA
CASRQPGGSNNQPQHF
TGTGCCAGCCGTCAGCCGGGGGGGAGTAATAATCAGCCCCAGCATTTT
>TRBJ1-6|TRBV9|NA|NA
CASSVAEVTGALHF
TGTGCCAGCAGCGTAGCCGAGGTTACAGGCGCGCTCCACTTT
>TRBJ1-3|TRBV2|NA|NA
CASRGLSGNTIYF
TGTGCCAGCAGGGGTCTCTCTGGAAACACCATATATTTT
>TRBJ2-5|TRBV5-1|NA|NA
CASSPPGPERETQYF
TGCGCCAGCAGCCCGCCGGGCCCAGAAAGGGAGACCCAGTACTTC
>TRBJ2-2|TRBV11-3|NA|NA
CASSLVYPPGRTGELFF
TGTGCCAGCAGCTTAGTATACCCCCCAGGGCGCACCGGGGAGCTGTTTTTT
>TRBJ2-5|TRBV9|once|TRBD2
CASKGLAGGETQYF
TGTGCCAGCAAGGGACTAGCGGGAGGCGAGACCCAGTACTTC
>TRBJ2-6|TRBV28|NA|TRBD1
CASSGQASGANVLTF
TGTGCCAGCAGTGGACAGGCCTCTGGGGCCAACGTCCTGACTTTC
>TRBJ1-2|TRBV6-5|NA|NA
CASSYDRNNYGYTF
TGTGCCAGCAGTTATGACAGGAACAACTATGGCTACACCTTC
>TRBJ2-1|TRBV18|NA|TRBD2
CASSPFATSGRRNEQFF
TGTGCCAGCTCACCGTTCGCAACTAGCGGGAGAAGGAATGAGCAGTTCTTC
>TRBJ2-3|TRBV5-1|NA|NA
CASSQHRGTDTQYF
TGCGCCAGCAGCCAGCACCGGGGGACAGATACGCAGTATTTT
>TRBJ1-5|TRBV30|NA|NA
CAWSVPGSSNQPQHF
TGTGCCTGGAGTGTACCCGGGAGTAGCAATCAGCCCCAGCATTTT
>TRBJ1-5|TRBV5-3|NA|NA
CARSTSRAGNSNQPQHF
TGTGCCAGAAGCACGAGTCGGGCAGGCAATAGCAATCAGCCCCAGCATTTT
>TRBJ2-1|TRBV11-3|NA|NA
CASSLELGSYNEQFF
TGTGCCAGCAGCTTAGAGCTCGGGTCCTACAATGAGCAGTTCTTC
>TRBJ2-7|TRBV11-3|NA|NA
CASSFLEGYEQYF
TGTGCCAGCAGCTTTCTTGAAGGCTACGAGCAGTACTTC
>TRBJ1-1|TRBV11-2|NA|NA
CASSRPGTPTNTEAFF
TGTGCCAGCAGCAGGCCGGGGACACCTACAAACACTGAAGCTTTCTTT
>TRBJ2-3|TRBV28|NA|NA
CASSLGGLGTDTQYF
TGTGCCAGCAGTTTAGGGGGGCTTGGCACAGATACGCAGTATTTT
>TRBJ2-3|TRBV7-9|NA|TRBD2
CASSRRDYYPTDTQYF
TGTGCCAGCAGCCGTCGGGACTACTATCCCACAGATACGCAGTATTTT
>TRBJ2-2|TRBV9|NA|TRBD1
CASSFGQATGELFF
TGTGCCAGCAGCTTCGGACAGGCCACCGGGGAGCTGTTTTTT
>TRBJ1-2|TRBV5-4|NA|TRBD1
CASREPGQGYGYTF
TGTGCCAGCAGGGAGCCGGGACAGGGTTATGGCTACACCTTC
>TRBJ2-7|TRBV10-3|NA|TRBD2
CAISRTSGSGPNEQYF
TGTGCCATCAGCCGGACTAGCGGGAGTGGGCCCAACGAGCAGTACTTC
>TRBJ2-1|TRBV6-1|NA|NA
CASSDLRGVLAPDEQFF
TGTGCCAGCAGTGACCTCAGAGGGGTTCTAGCTCCGGATGAGCAGTTCTTC
>TRBJ1-4|TRBV5-1|once|TRBD1
CASSFRDRGEKLFF
TGCGCCAGCAGCTTCAGGGACAGGGGGGAAAAACTGTTTTTT
>TRBJ2-5|TRBV7-9|NA|NA
CASSLTAETQYF
TGTGCCAGCAGCTTGACTGCTGAGACCCAGTACTTC
>TRBJ1-1|TRBV6-1|NA|NA
CASSGQVWGGRTEAFF
TGTGCCAGCAGTGGACAGGTATGGGGAGGACGCACTGAAGCTTTCTTT
>TRBJ1-5|TRBV15|NA|TRBD1
CATSRMGQGYKNGNQPQHF
TGTGCCACCAGCAGGATGGGACAGGGGTACAAGAATGGCAATCAGCCCCAGCATTTT
>TRBJ2-7|TRBV14|NA|TRBD1
CASSQNTRTGGREQYF
TGTGCCAGCAGCCAAAATACTAGGACAGGGGGTCGCGAGCAGTACTTC
>TRBJ2-7|TRBV6-1|NA|NA
CASSNTGLSYEQYF
TGTGCCAGCAGCAACACCGGTTTGTCCTACGAGCAGTACTTC
>TRBJ2-5|TRBV30|NA|NA
CAWSVPRAQAQYF
TGTGCCTGGAGTGTACCCAGGGCTCAGGCCCAGTACTTC
>TRBJ2-2|TRBV11-2|NA|NA
CASSLNELAGELFF
TGTGCCAGCAGTCTTAACGAGCTTGCCGGGGAGCTGTTTTTT
>TRBJ1-1|TRBV29-1|many|NA
CSVGRLLENTEAFF
TGCAGCGTTGGCCGCTTGCTTGAGAACACTGAAGCTTTCTTT
>TRBJ2-7|TRBV10-2|NA|NA
CASGWGTYEQYF
TGCGCCAGCGGTTGGGGGACCTACGAGCAGTACTTC
>TRBJ1-6|TRBV4-1|NA|NA
CASSQDGGRPMRGSPLHF
TGCGCCAGCAGCCAAGATGGGGGGAGGCCCATGAGGGGGTCACCCCTCCACTTT
>TRBJ2-5|TRBV11-2|NA|NA
CASSLDSGLETQYF
TGTGCCAGCAGCTTAGATTCGGGTTTGGAGACCCAGTACTTC
>TRBJ2-7|TRBV28|NA|NA
CASSLSLGLAPSYEQYF
TGTGCCAGCAGTTTATCCTTAGGGTTGGCCCCATCCTACGAGCAGTACTTC
>TRBJ2-2|TRBV6-5|NA|NA
CASVTERDTGELFF
TGTGCCAGCGTGACAGAAAGGGACACCGGGGAGCTGTTTTTT
>TRBJ1-5|TRBV6-5|once|NA
CARTSGGNQPQHF
TGTGCCAGGACATCGGGAGGGAACCAGCCCCAGCATTTT
>TRBJ2-3|TRBV7-2|NA|TRBD2
CASSSIAGRNTDTQYF
TGTGCCAGCAGCTCGATAGCGGGACGCAACACAGATACGCAGTATTTT
>TRBJ2-7|TRBV11-2|NA|TRBD2
CASSYTTSGRTTYEQYF
TGTGCCAGCAGTTATACCACTAGCGGGAGGACTACCTACGAGCAGTACTTC
>TRBJ2-5|TRBV11-2|NA|TRBD2
CASSLGSGRAIQETQYF
TGTGCCAGCAGCTTAGGGAGCGGGAGAGCTATCCAAGAGACCCAGTACTTC
>TRBJ2-3|TRBV7-9|NA|NA
CASSSIHLGRESDTQYF
TGTGCCAGCAGCTCGATCCACCTGGGCAGGGAATCAGATACGCAGTATTTT
>TRBJ2-4|TRBV19|NA|NA
CASSVSGILAKNIQYF
TGTGCCAGTAGTGTTAGCGGAATCCTAGCCAAAAACATTCAGTACTTC
>TRBJ1-2|TRBV15|NA|NA
CATSPDTNYGYTF
TGTGCCACCAGCCCGGACACAAACTATGGCTACACCTTC
>TRBJ1-2|TRBV10-3|NA|NA
CAISDGQAYTF
TGTGCCATCAGTGATGGACAAGCCTACACCTTC
>TRBJ2-7|TRBV7-2|NA|NA
CASSLAGSSYEQYF
TGTGCCAGCAGCTTGGCGGGGAGTTCCTACGAGCAGTACTTC
>TRBJ2-1|TRBV5-1|NA|NA
CASSAILASEQFF
TGCGCCAGCAGCGCGATACTAGCCTCTGAGCAGTTCTTC